Following are 17 T cell receptor beta chains from one sample sequenced in a study of OX40 agonist ivuxolimab in advanced cancers. The assay was immunoSEQ multiplex PCR, and TCRdb's table has in-frame clones only and misses some. The data hold around 11,000 clones, with around four fifths observed a single time. This specimen was CD4+ or CD8+ T cells sorted from blood, taken in a trial of the OX40 agonist ivuxolimab. The receptor source for this set is an adult with an advanced solid tumor such as melanoma, head and neck, liver or kidney cancer.

The rearrangement uses TRBV27 and TRBJ2-1; 9 bases fit TRBD2. Germline V CDR1 and CDR2: MNHEY, SMNVEV (reference sequence). Trimming at V came to 6 bases and at J to 12 bases, leaving 9 bases not matched to a gene. The CDR3 is 13 amino acids. CDR3 DNA sequence: TGTGCCAGCAGCCCTAGTTTAGCGGGAGTGCAGTTCTTC. Translation: CASSPSLAGVQFF.

Note on this clone: Sequence at one end of the junction differs from germline and may be a read error. The rearrangement links TRBV2 to TRBJ1-2; the D gene is possibly TRBD1 (6 bases). This CDR3 is built from 13 residues. Germline V gives CDR1 SNHLY, CDR2 FYNNEI. The CDR3 spells CAKEDSKDLGHTF. The CDR3 DNA reads TGTGCCAAGGAGGACAGTAAAGATCTTGGCCACACCTTC.

CDR3 bases: TGCGCCAGCAGCCAAGAAAGGAGGGAGCGCCTCCACTTT. It codes for CASSQERRERLHF. The chain is built from TRBV4-1 and TRBJ1-6; D unclear. This CDR3 has 13 residues. Germline V gives CDR1 MGHRA, CDR2 YSYEKL. The V and J ends lost 0 bases and 15 bases respectively, with 12 bases between them.

J is TRBJ2-1 and V is TRBV27; 9 positions agree with TRBD1. The CDR3 has 15 amino acids. V shed 11 bases and J 6 bases; nucleotides not matched to a gene: 14. Germline V gives CDR1 MNHEY, CDR2 SMNVEV (reference sequence). CDR3 in DNA: TGTGCCGCAGCAAGCTGGGACAGGGAGGGCAATGAGCAGTTCTTC. Amino acids: CAAASWDREGNEQFF.

The chain recombines TRBV27 with TRBJ1-2, with a tentative D call TRBD1 (6 bases). Per the germline V gene, CDR1 is MNHEY and CDR2 is SMNVEV (reference sequence). V gave up 8 bases and J gave up 2 bases, with 21 bases separating them. The CDR3 runs 16 residues. The CDR3 bases are TGTGCCAGCGGCAGGGGAGGACTTCGTGAAAACTATGGCTACACCTTC. It yields the protein CASGRGGLRENYGYTF.

The chain employs TRBV5-5 and TRBJ2-7, with a weak D call TRBD1 (5 bases). CDR3 length equals 14 residues. V was clipped by 0 bases and J by 0 bases, with 7 bases between them. Germline V CDR1 and CDR2: SGHKS, YYEKEE (reference sequence). The CDR3 DNA sequence: TGTGCCAGCAGCTTGGGTCAGGGCTCCTACGAGCAGTACTTC. Its translation is CASSLGQGSYEQYF.

This chain connects TRBV2 to TRBJ2-7; the D gene is possibly TRBD1 (6 bases). This CDR3 region has 14 residues. V was clipped by 4 bases and J by 0 bases, with 10 bases between them. Germline assignment: CDR1 SNHLY and CDR2 FYNNEI. CDR3 residues: CASSGTGHSYEQYF. CDR3 DNA: TGTGCCAGCAGTGGAACAGGGCACTCCTACGAGCAGTACTTC.

The sample holds a few counts of this clone. V and J are TRBV7-9 and TRBJ2-5, with D perhaps TRBD1 (6 bases). Looked up from germline, CDR1 is SEHNR and CDR2 is FQNEAQ (reference sequence). V shed 8 bases and J shed 1 base, with 14 bases lying between them. The CDR3 is 14 residues long. CDR3 coding DNA: TGTGCCAGCGGGGACCACAGGGTCCAAGAGACCCAGTACTTC. Its translation: CASGDHRVQETQYF. Full variable domain (remainder filled in from reference TRBV7-9 and TRBJ2-5): DTGVSQNPRHKITKRGQNVTFRCDPISEHNRLYWYRQTLGQGPEFLTYFQNEAQLEKSRLLSDRFSAERPKGSFSTLEIQRTEQGDSAMYLCASGDHRVQETQYFGPGTRLLVL.

Turning to this clone: One end of the junction varies from germline; a read error may be responsible. V is TRBV23-1 and J is TRBJ2-3; maybe TRBD2 (5 bases). TRBV23-1 belongs to the ORF category, with a function that is uncertain. The CDR3 covers 15 residues. The CDR3 DNA reads TGCGCCAGCAGTCCCCCCCTCGCGAGCGGAGATGCGCAGTATTTT. Encoded protein: CASSPPLASGDAQYF.

The chain recombines TRBV11-3 with TRBJ2-1; TRBD2 matches 7 bases. Germline V CDR1 and CDR2: SGHNT, YENEEA. This CDR3 contains 15 residues. J gave up 6 bases and V 4 bases, and 9 bases lay outside the gene matches. CDR3 in amino acids: CASSWGGGPFNEQFF. The CDR3 nucleotides read TGTGCCAGCAGCTGGGGGGGAGGGCCCTTCAATGAGCAGTTCTTC.

This chain joins TRBV27 and TRBJ2-7, with D possibly being TRBD2 (6 bases). V lost 2 bases to trimming and J lost 2 bases, with 16 bases between them. This CDR3 contains 16 residues. Germline assignment: CDR1 MNHEY and CDR2 SMNVEV (reference sequence). CDR3 sequence: CASSLGSNSGAYEQYF. The CDR3 DNA reads as TGTGCCAGCAGTTTAGGTTCGAATAGCGGAGCCTACGAGCAGTACTTC.

CDR3 protein: CASTRPIDTEAFF. CDR3 DNA: TGTGCCAGCACCCGACCCATTGACACTGAAGCTTTCTTT. The rearrangement joins TRBV7-2 to TRBJ1-1; D is uncertain. The CDR3 covers 13 residues. Germline lookup yields CDR1 SGHTA and CDR2 FQGNSA. V lost 7 bases and J lost 3, with 12 bases in between.

The CDR3 coding sequence is TGTGCCAGCAGTTTGACCAGGGGGCTTGAGACCCAGTACTTC. Residues: CASSLTRGLETQYF. The chain combines TRBV28 with TRBJ2-5; 8 positions match TRBD1. J was trimmed by 5 bases and V by 3 bases; bases with no gene match: 5. The germline CDR1 and CDR2 sequences are MDHEN and SYDVKM. This CDR3 region has 14 residues.

J is TRBJ1-4 and V is TRBV5-5; tentative D call: TRBD1 (5 bases). Germline CDR1 reads SGHKS; CDR2 reads YYEKEE (reference sequence). The CDR3 loop spans 14 amino acids. The V and J ends lost 3 bases and 7 bases respectively, with 13 bases between them. The CDR3 sequence is CASSWGVRSEKLFF. For the CDR3, the DNA is TGTGCCAGCAGCTGGGGGGTGCGGAGTGAAAAACTGTTTTTT.

The chain recombines TRBV6-5 with TRBJ1-5; unclear D gene. The CDR3 runs 15 residues. V lost 6 bases and J 2 bases, leaving 14 bases between the germline ends. The V gene's germline CDR1 is MNHEY and CDR2 SVGAGI. This chain's CDR3 is CASSPSPRGNQPQHF. CDR3 DNA: TGTGCCAGCAGCCCCTCCCCTAGGGGCAATCAGCCCCAGCATTTT.

The chain joins TRBV19 to TRBJ2-2; D tentatively reads TRBD1 or TRBD2 (5 bases each). Trimming left V 3 bases short and J 6 bases short, with 14 bases between. The CDR3 consists of 15 residues. Germline loops: CDR1 LNHDA, CDR2 SQIVND (reference sequence). In nucleotides, the CDR3 is TGTGCCAGTAGTATTTGGGACCCCCAGGCCGGGGAGCTGTTTTTT. Amino acid sequence: CASSIWDPQAGELFF.

Only one count was recorded for this clone. The chain is built from TRBV6-6 and TRBJ1-1; D may be TRBD1 (6 bases). Germline values: CDR1 MNHNY, CDR2 SVGAGI (reference sequence). V was shortened by 6 bases and J by 7 bases, with 9 bases between the two germline ends. CDR3 size: 11 residues. CDR3 coding DNA: TGTGCCAGCAGGGACAGTAATGAAGCTTTCTTT. Encoded protein: CASRDSNEAFF.